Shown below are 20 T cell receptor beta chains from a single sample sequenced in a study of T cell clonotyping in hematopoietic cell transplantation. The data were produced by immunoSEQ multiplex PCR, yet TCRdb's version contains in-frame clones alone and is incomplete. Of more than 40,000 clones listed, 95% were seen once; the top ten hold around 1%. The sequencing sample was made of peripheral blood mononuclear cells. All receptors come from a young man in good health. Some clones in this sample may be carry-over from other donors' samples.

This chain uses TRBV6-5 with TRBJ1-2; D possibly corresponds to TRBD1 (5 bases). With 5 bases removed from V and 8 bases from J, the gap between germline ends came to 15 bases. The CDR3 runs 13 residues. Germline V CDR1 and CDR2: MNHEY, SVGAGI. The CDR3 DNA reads TGTGCCAGCAGTGGGGGGACCTCGCGAGGCTACACCTTC. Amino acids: CASSGGTSRGYTF.

For the CDR3, the DNA is TGTGCCAGCAGCCCGACTAGTTCTAACAACGAGCAGTACTTC. Translating gives CASSPTSSNNEQYF. This chain links TRBV11-2 with TRBJ2-7; weak D call: TRBD2 (6 bases). The CDR3 covers 14 residues. CDR1 is SGHAT, CDR2 FQNNGV, per germline. V lost 5 bases to trimming and J lost 5 bases, with 16 bases between them.

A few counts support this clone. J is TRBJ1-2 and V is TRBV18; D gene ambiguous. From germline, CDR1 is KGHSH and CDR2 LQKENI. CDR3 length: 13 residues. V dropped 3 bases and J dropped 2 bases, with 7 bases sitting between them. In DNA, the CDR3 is TGTGCCAGCTCACCGGAGGGAAACTATGGCTACACCTTC. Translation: CASSPEGNYGYTF.

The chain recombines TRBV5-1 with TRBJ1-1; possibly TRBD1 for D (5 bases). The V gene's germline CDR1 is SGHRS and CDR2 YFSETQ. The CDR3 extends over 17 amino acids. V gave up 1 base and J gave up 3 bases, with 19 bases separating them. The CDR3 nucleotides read TGCGCCAGCAGCTTGACCCCGTCGGGGGGGGGTGACACTGAAGCTTTCTTT. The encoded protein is CASSLTPSGGGDTEAFF.

The CDR3: CASSDSTSYGYTF. In DNA form, the CDR3 reads TGTGCCAGCAGTGACTCGACCAGCTATGGCTACACCTTC. The chain carries TRBV6-4 and TRBJ1-2; D not resolved. V lost 0 bases, J lost 4 bases, and 6 bases lay in between. The CDR3 covers 13 residues. The germline V gene encodes CDR1 MRHNA and CDR2 SNTAGT.

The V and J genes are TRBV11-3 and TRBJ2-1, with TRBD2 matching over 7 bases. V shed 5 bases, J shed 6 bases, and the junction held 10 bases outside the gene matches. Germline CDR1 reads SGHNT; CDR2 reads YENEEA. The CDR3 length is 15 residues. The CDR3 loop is CASSGRTRAGNEQFF. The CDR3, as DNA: TGTGCCAGCAGCGGGAGGACTAGAGCTGGCAATGAGCAGTTCTTC.

The CDR3 DNA follows: TGTGCCAGCAGGTACAGGGAGGGTCGCTACACCTTC. Amino acids: CASRYREGRYTF. V usage is TRBV6-5 and J usage is TRBJ1-2, with D possibly matching TRBD1 (6 bases). V lost 6 bases to trimming and J lost 9 bases, with 14 bases between them. Germline V lookup: CDR1 MNHEY, CDR2 SVGAGI. The CDR3 is 12 residues long.

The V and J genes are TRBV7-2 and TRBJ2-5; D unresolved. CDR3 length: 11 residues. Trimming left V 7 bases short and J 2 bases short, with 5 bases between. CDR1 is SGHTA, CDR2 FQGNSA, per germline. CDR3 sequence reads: CASTFQETQYF. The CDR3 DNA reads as TGTGCCAGCACCTTTCAAGAGACCCAGTACTTC.

DNA of the CDR3: TGTGCCAGCAGCTTCTCGGGCCCTGGAAACACCATATATTTT. As protein: CASSFSGPGNTIYF. The rearrangement uses TRBV11-2 and TRBJ1-3; D gene uncertain. Germline V gene sequence: CDR1 SGHAT, CDR2 FQNNGV. V was shortened by 3 bases and J by 2 bases, with 8 bases between the two germline ends. The CDR3 is 14 residues long. Full variable domain (rest looked up from reference TRBV11-2 and TRBJ1-3): EAGVAQSPRYKIIEKRQSVAFWCNPISGHATLYWYQQILGQGPKLLIQFQNNGVVDDSQLPKDRFSAERLKGVDSTLKIQPAKLEDSAVYLCASSFSGPGNTIYFGEGSWLTVV.

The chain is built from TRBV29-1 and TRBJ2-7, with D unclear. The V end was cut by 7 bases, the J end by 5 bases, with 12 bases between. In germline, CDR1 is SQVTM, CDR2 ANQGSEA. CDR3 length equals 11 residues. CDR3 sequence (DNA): TGCAGCGCTTCTTCCGTTGACGAGCAGTACTTC. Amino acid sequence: CSASSVDEQYF.

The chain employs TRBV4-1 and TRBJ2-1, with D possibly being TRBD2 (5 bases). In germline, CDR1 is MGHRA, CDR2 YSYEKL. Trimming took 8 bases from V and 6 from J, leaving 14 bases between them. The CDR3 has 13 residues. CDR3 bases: TGCGCCAGCCGGGATCCCGGGGTCAATGAGCAGTTCTTC. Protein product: CASRDPGVNEQFF.

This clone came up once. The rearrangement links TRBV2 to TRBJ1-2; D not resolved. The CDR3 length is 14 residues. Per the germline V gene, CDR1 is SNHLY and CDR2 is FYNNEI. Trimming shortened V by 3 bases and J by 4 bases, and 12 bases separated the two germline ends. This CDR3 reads CASSDARTSYGYTF. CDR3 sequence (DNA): TGTGCCAGCAGTGATGCTCGGACGAGCTATGGCTACACCTTC.

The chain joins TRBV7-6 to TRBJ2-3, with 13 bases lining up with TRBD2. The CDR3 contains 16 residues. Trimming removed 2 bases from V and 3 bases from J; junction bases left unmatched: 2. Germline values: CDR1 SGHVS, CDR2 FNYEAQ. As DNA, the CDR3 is TGTGCCAGCAGCTTATTACTAGCGGGGGGGACAGATACGCAGTATTTT. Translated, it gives CASSLLLAGGTDTQYF.

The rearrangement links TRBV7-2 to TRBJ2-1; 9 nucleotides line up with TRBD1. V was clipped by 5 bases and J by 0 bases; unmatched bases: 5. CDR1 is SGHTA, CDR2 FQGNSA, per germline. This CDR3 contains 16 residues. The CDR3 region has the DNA TGTGCCAGCAGCCTTCGGACAGGGGACTCCTACAATGAGCAGTTCTTC. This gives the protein CASSLRTGDSYNEQFF.

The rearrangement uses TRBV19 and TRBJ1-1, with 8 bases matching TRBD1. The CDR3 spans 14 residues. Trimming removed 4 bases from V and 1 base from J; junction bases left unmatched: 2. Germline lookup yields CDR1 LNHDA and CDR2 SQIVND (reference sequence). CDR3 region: CASSKGTGNTEAFF. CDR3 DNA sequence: TGTGCCAGTAGTAAGGGGACAGGGAACACTGAAGCTTTCTTT.

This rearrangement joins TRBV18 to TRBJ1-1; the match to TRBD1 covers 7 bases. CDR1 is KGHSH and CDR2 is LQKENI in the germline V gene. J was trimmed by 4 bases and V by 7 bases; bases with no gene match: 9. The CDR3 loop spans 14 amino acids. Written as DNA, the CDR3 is TGTGCCAGCTTGTTTGACAGGGCGGCCACTGAAGCTTTCTTT. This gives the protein CASLFDRAATEAFF.

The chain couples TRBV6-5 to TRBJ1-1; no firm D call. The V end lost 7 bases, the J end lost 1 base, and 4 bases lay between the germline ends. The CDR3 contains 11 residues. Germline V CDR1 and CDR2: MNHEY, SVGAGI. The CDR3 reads CASNTNTEAFF. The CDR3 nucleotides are TGTGCCAGCAACACGAACACTGAAGCTTTCTTT.

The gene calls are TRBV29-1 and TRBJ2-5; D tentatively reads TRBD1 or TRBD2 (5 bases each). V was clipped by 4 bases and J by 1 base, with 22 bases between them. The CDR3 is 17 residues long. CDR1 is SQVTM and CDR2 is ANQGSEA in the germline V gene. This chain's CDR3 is CSVVPTLPGRSQETQYF. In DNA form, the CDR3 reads TGCAGCGTTGTGCCTACCCTACCGGGACGGTCCCAAGAGACCCAGTACTTC.

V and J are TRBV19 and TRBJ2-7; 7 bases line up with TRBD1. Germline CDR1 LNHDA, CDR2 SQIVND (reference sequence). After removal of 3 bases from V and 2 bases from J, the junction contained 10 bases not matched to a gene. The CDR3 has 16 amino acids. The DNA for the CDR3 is TGTGCCAGTAGTATCCAGGGACAGATTCCCCCCTACGAGCAGTACTTC. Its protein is CASSIQGQIPPYEQYF.

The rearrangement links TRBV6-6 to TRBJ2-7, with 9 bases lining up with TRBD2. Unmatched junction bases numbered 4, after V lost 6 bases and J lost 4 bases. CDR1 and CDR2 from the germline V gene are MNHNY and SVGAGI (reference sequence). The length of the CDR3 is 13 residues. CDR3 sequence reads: CASSPSGIYEQYF. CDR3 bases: TGTGCCAGCAGCCCTAGCGGGATATACGAGCAGTACTTC.